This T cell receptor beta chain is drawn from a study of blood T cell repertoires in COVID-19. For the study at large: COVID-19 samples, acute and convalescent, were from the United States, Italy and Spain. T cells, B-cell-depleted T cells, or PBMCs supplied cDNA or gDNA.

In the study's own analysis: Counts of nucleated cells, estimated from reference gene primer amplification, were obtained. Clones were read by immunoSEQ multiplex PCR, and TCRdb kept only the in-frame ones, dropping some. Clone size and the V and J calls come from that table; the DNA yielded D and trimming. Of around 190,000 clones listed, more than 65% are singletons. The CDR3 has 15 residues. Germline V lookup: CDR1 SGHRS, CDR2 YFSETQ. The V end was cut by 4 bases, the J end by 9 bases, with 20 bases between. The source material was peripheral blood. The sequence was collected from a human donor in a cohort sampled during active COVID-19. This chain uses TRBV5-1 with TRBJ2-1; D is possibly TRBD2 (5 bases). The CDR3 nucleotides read TGCGCCAGCAGCACCGGTCGGGATTTCGCTTTTGAGCAGTTCTTC. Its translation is CASSTGRDFAFEQFF.